These T cell receptor beta chains were read from a single sample in a study of cytotoxic CD8 clonotypes in ibrutinib-treated CLL. Using immunoSEQ multiplex PCR, the repertoire was profiled, and TCRdb retains in-frame clones only, with some absent. The sample records over 95,000 clones, approximately 58% being singletons. The sequenced sample was PBMCs, obtained after 24 months of ibrutinib treatment. The receptors shown here come from a human donor with chronic lymphocytic leukemia. The CDR3 runs from the conserved cysteine through the conserved F or W. D genes are given only for firm matches. Only part of the rows carry a size: once, few, many, or a class if the clone is expanded.

d_gene	len	v_gene	j_gene	abundance	CDR3nt	CDR3aa
NA	15	TRBV6-6	TRBJ2-3	NA	TGTGCCAGCAGACATGCGGGCCTCATGGCGGATACGCAGTATTTT	CASRHAGLMADTQYF
TRBD2	14	TRBV7-8	TRBJ2-5	NA	TGTGCCAGCAGCTTATCGGGAGGTCAAGAGACCCAGTACTTC	CASSLSGGQETQYF
NA	15	TRBV2	TRBJ1-4	few	TGTGCCAGCAGTGACGCCGGGACCGTTAATGAAAAACTGTTTTTT	CASSDAGTVNEKLFF
TRBD1	15	TRBV30	TRBJ1-4	NA	TGTGCCTGGAGAGCCTCGGGACAGGGAGAAGTGAAACTGTTTTTT	CAWRASGQGEVKLFF
NA	13	TRBV6-5	TRBJ2-2	few	TGTGCCAGCAGGGGCCCGAACACCGGGGAGCTGTTTTTT	CASRGPNTGELFF
NA	13	TRBV19	TRBJ1-2	NA	TGTGCCAGTAGTATTAGAAGGGACCGTGGCTACACCTTC	CASSIRRDRGYTF
TRBD1	12	TRBV29-1	TRBJ1-4	NA	TGCAGCGTTTCAGGGGGCCTTGAAAAACTGTTTTTT	CSVSGGLEKLFF
NA	15	TRBV5-1	TRBJ2-1	NA	TGCGCCAGCAGCGGGGGGACAGTCTCCTACAATGAGCAGTTCTTC	CASSGGTVSYNEQFF
NA	14	TRBV7-9	TRBJ2-7	NA	TGTGCCAGCAGCAAAGAGGACCCTCCCTACGAGCAGTACTTC	CASSKEDPPYEQYF
NA	15	TRBV6-1	TRBJ1-2	NA	TGTGCCAGCAGTGGAACAGAGCGCGGTAGGATTGGCTACACCTTC	CASSGTERGRIGYTF
NA	13	TRBV5-4	TRBJ2-7	many	TGCGCCAGCAGCCAGGACCGCTCCTACGAGCAGTACTTC	CASSQDRSYEQYF
TRBD1	15	TRBV11-2	TRBJ1-6	few	TGTGCCAGCAGCGACGCGGGACAGGGTTATTCACCCCTCCACTTT	CASSDAGQGYSPLHF
TRBD2	14	TRBV5-1	TRBJ2-5	NA	TGCGCCAGCAGCTCCACCTCTAGCGGGGAGACCCAGTACTTC	CASSSTSSGETQYF
NA	12	TRBV29-1	TRBJ2-7	NA	TGCAGCGTTTCAACTGTGGGTTACGAGCAGTACTTC	CSVSTVGYEQYF
TRBD2	15	TRBV6-5	TRBJ2-5	NA	TGTGCCAGCAGTTACACGACTAGCGGGGGAGAGACCCAGTACTTC	CASSYTTSGGETQYF
TRBD1	12	TRBV30	TRBJ1-2	NA	TGTGCCTGGGCGGACAGGAACTATGGCTACACCTTC	CAWADRNYGYTF
TRBD2	18	TRBV10-3	TRBJ2-2	NA	TGTGCCATCAGTGCTACCGGACTAGCGGGGGTCAACACCGGGGAGCTGTTTTTT	CAISATGLAGVNTGELFF
NA	14	TRBV14	TRBJ2-1	NA	TGTGCCAGCAGCCAAGATGGTGCTTTAAATGAGCAGTTCTTC	CASSQDGALNEQFF
NA	14	TRBV6-1	TRBJ1-2	NA	TGTGCCAGCAGTGAAAACCCTGCTAACTATGGCTACACCTTC	CASSENPANYGYTF
NA	14	TRBV28	TRBJ1-4	NA	TGTGCCAGCAGTTTGGGGGGAACTAATGAAAAACTGTTTTTT	CASSLGGTNEKLFF
TRBD2	15	TRBV7-2	TRBJ2-3	NA	TGTGCCAGCAGCCACACCGCGGGGGGCACAGATACGCAGTATTTT	CASSHTAGGTDTQYF
NA	15	TRBV19	TRBJ2-2	NA	TGTGCCAGTAGTATCTTTGGGGGGAACACCGGGGAGCTGTTTTTT	CASSIFGGNTGELFF
NA	14	TRBV6-5	TRBJ1-1	NA	TGTGCCAGCAATGGGGGCACCCGGAACACTGAAGCTTTCTTT	CASNGGTRNTEAFF
NA	14	TRBV30	TRBJ2-5	NA	TGTGCCTGGAGTGTTAGCTACAGTCAAGAGACCCAGTACTTC	CAWSVSYSQETQYF
NA	14	TRBV7-8	TRBJ2-7	NA	TGTGCCAGCAGCTTAGTATTGGGCCCCTACGAGCAGTACTTC	CASSLVLGPYEQYF
TRBD2	17	TRBV5-1	TRBJ2-1	few	TGCGCCAGCAGCTTGTCGACAGCGGGAGGCTCCTACAATGAGCAGTTCTTC	CASSLSTAGGSYNEQFF
TRBD2	14	TRBV6-5	TRBJ2-7	NA	TGTGCCAGCAATCCGGGACTAGCGGGGGGGGAGCAGTACTTC	CASNPGLAGGEQYF
TRBD1	12	TRBV30	TRBJ2-7	NA	TGTGCCTTTAACAGGGGGCCCTACGAGCAGTACTTC	CAFNRGPYEQYF
NA	13	TRBV29-1	TRBJ2-7	once	TGCAGCGTTGGGGCTCGGGGGTTCTACGAGCAGTACTTC	CSVGARGFYEQYF
NA	14	TRBV5-8	TRBJ1-3	NA	TGTGCCAGCAGCCGCGAGGTTTCTGGAAACACCATATATTTT	CASSREVSGNTIYF
TRBD1	14	TRBV2	TRBJ1-5	NA	TGTGCCAGCAGTGAAGGTAGGGGGCTTCAGCCCCAGCATTTT	CASSEGRGLQPQHF
TRBD1	16	TRBV4-1	TRBJ1-2	NA	TGCGCCAGCAGCCAGCCACAGGGGGGGAGCCCTTATGGCTACACCTTC	CASSQPQGGSPYGYTF
NA	12	TRBV10-2	TRBJ1-1	few	TGCGCCAGCAGTGATACACCCTCGTGGGCTTTCTTT	CASSDTPSWAFF
TRBD1	17	TRBV7-2	TRBJ2-1	NA	TGTGCCAGCAGCTTAGGACAGGGGATTTACTCCTACAATGAGCAGTTCTTC	CASSLGQGIYSYNEQFF
TRBD1	16	TRBV5-8	TRBJ1-6	NA	TGTGCCAGCAGCTTGGTAGGACAGGGGGGGGTTTCACCCCTCCACTTT	CASSLVGQGGVSPLHF
TRBD1	14	TRBV7-9	TRBJ1-6	NA	TGTGCCAGCAGCCCACAGGGGTTTAATTCACCCCTCCACTTT	CASSPQGFNSPLHF
NA	11	TRBV6-1	TRBJ1-1	once	TGTGCCAGCAGTTCTTACACTGAAGCTTTCTTT	CASSSYTEAFF
NA	15	TRBV6-1	TRBJ2-6	NA	TGTGCCAGCAGGATGACAGGATCTGGGGCCAACGTCCTGACTTTC	CASRMTGSGANVLTF
NA	16	TRBV5-1	TRBJ2-3	once	TGCGCCAGCAGCGTCGCCGCGCGGGGAAGTGCAGATACGCAGTATTTT	CASSVAARGSADTQYF
TRBD1	15	TRBV7-2	TRBJ1-1	NA	TGTGCCAGCAGCTTAGGTGGGACAGGGGGCACTGAAGCTTTCTTT	CASSLGGTGGTEAFF
TRBD1	15	TRBV4-3	TRBJ2-5	many	TGCGCCAGCAGCCGTACTGCGGACAGGGCAGAGACCCAGTACTTC	CASSRTADRAETQYF
NA	18	TRBV30	TRBJ1-6	NA	TGTGCCTGGAGGAGCGATAAAGGGTATCCCCTTAGTAATTCACCCCTCCACTTT	CAWRSDKGYPLSNSPLHF
NA	13	TRBV19	TRBJ2-7	medium-sized	TGTGCCAGTAGTGTGACAGTCTCCTACGAGCAGTACTTC	CASSVTVSYEQYF
NA	12	TRBV11-3	TRBJ1-1	NA	TGTGCCAGCAGCCCCCTGACATCCGTTGCTTTCTTT	CASSPLTSVAFF
NA	15	TRBV5-1	TRBJ2-7	few	TGCGCCAGCAGCTTGGTCCCTGATTCCTCCTACGAGCAGTACTTC	CASSLVPDSSYEQYF
TRBD1	15	TRBV6-1	TRBJ1-2	few	TGTGCCAGCAGGGAGGGGGACAGTAACTTCTATGGCTACACCTTC	CASREGDSNFYGYTF
NA	14	TRBV28	TRBJ1-3	NA	TGTGCCAGCAGTGTGGACAGTCGCGGAAACACCATATATTTT	CASSVDSRGNTIYF
NA	13	TRBV6-6	TRBJ2-1	NA	TGTGCCAGCAGTGACTCTTCAGTCAATGAGCAGTTCTTC	CASSDSSVNEQFF